A selection of T cell receptor beta chains follows, all from one sample in a study of blood T cell repertoires in COVID-19. This table comes from immunoSEQ multiplex PCR, and its TCRdb copy is limited to in-frame clones, with some not included. This sample has 180,000 or so clones, with about 86% found just once. Sequenced input: PBMCs or T cells enriched from blood (not recorded which). These receptors all come from a woman between 50 and 59 years old in a cohort exposed to, infected with or recovered from COVID-19 (not recorded which). CDR3s include the opening cysteine and the closing phenylalanine or tryptophan. D genes are given only for firm matches. Only part of the rows carry a size: once, few, many, or a class if the clone is expanded.

v_call	clone_size	j_call	d_call	cdr3_length	cdr3_nt	cdr3_aa
TRBV28	.	TRBJ2-7	.	17	TGTGCCAGCAGTTCCTTGACCCTAGCGCCCGTTGGCTACGAGCAGTACTTC	CASSSLTLAPVGYEQYF
TRBV9	.	TRBJ2-3	.	16	TGTGCCAGCAGCGTAGGTGGACAAGTACTCACAGATACGCAGTATTTT	CASSVGGQVLTDTQYF
TRBV7-6	.	TRBJ1-2	.	17	TGTGCCAGCAGCTTAACCACAAGCCCGGGAGTGGGGGATGGCTACACCTTC	CASSLTTSPGVGDGYTF
TRBV2	.	TRBJ2-7	.	14	TGTGCCGCCCGAAGGGACACGGATGGGCACGAGCAGTACTTC	CAARRDTDGHEQYF
TRBV28	.	TRBJ2-7	.	12	TGTGCCAGCAGGGCGGCCCCCTACGAGCAGTACTTC	CASRAAPYEQYF
TRBV2	.	TRBJ2-7	.	10	TGTGCCAGCAGCTCTAACGGGAAGTACTTC	CASSSNGKYF
TRBV5-1	.	TRBJ2-1	TRBD2	15	TGCGCCAGCAGCTTGGGGACTAGCGGGAACAATGAGCAGTTCTTC	CASSLGTSGNNEQFF
TRBV28	.	TRBJ2-5	.	15	TGTGCCAGCAGTTTAAGAGCGGGGACACAAGAGACCCAGTACTTC	CASSLRAGTQETQYF
TRBV5-1	.	TRBJ1-4	TRBD1	14	TGCGCCAGCAGCCGGGACAGAGCTAATGAAAAACTGTTTTTT	CASSRDRANEKLFF
TRBV7-3	.	TRBJ2-5	TRBD2	16	TGTGCCAGCAGCTTCGGTAGCGGGTGGGGCCAAGAGACCCAGTACTTC	CASSFGSGWGQETQYF
TRBV15	.	TRBJ2-7	.	17	TGTGCCACCAGCATTCCTAACGACGGGTCGGGAAGATGGGAGCAGTACTTC	CATSIPNDGSGRWEQYF
TRBV3-1/TRBV3-2	once	TRBJ2-3	TRBD2	17	TGTGCCAGCAGCCAGGACCGAGGAGCGGGGCCCACAGATACGCAGTATTTT	CASSQDRGAGPTDTQYF
TRBV5-1	many	TRBJ1-5	.	14	TGCGCCAGCAGCTTGGGAGTGTCGGGGCAGCCCCAGCATTTT	CASSLGVSGQPQHF
TRBV2	.	TRBJ1-1	.	14	TGTGCCAGCAGGCAAAGCGGGACGGCCACTGAAGCTTTCTTT	CASRQSGTATEAFF
TRBV11-3	.	TRBJ2-1	.	15	TGTGCCAGCAGCTCCGGCCCTAGCTCCTACAATGAGCAGTTCTTC	CASSSGPSSYNEQFF
TRBV6-5	.	TRBJ1-1	.	14	TGTGCCAGCAGTTACTCCGACAGCTACACTGAAGCTTTCTTT	CASSYSDSYTEAFF
TRBV28	.	TRBJ2-2	.	16	TGTGCCAGCAGTTTGGCCCGGTCAGGGTTCACCGGGGAGCTGTTTTTT	CASSLARSGFTGELFF
TRBV29-1	.	TRBJ2-7	TRBD1	13	TGCAGCGTTCGGACAGGGGGCTTCTACGAGCAGTACTTC	CSVRTGGFYEQYF
TRBV7-2	once	TRBJ2-7	TRBD2	17	TGTGCCAGCAGCTTAGGGGCGGCCGGCGGGGGGGCCTTCGAGCAGTACTTC	CASSLGAAGGGAFEQYF
TRBV7-8	.	TRBJ1-2	.	13	TGTGCCAGCAGCCCAAGCGGCCGCTATGGCTACACCTTC	CASSPSGRYGYTF
TRBV5-4	.	TRBJ2-5	.	19	TGTGCCAGCAGCCCCAGCCCTATCCACGGCGGCGGGCCACAAGAGACCCAGTACTTC	CASSPSPIHGGGPQETQYF
TRBV7-6	.	TRBJ1-1	TRBD1	13	TGTGCCAGCAGTCGTACAGGGGGGACTGAAGCTTTCTTT	CASSRTGGTEAFF
TRBV19	.	TRBJ1-5	.	15	TGTGCCAGTAGTATAGATTTGACAGGATTCCAGCCCCAGCATTTT	CASSIDLTGFQPQHF
TRBV7-3	.	TRBJ2-7	TRBD1	13	TGTGCCAGCAGCTCGGACAGGGAAGGCGAGCAGTACTTC	CASSSDREGEQYF
TRBV30	.	TRBJ2-7	TRBD1	15	TGTGCCTGGAGTGAGCGACAGGGGTCCTCCTACGAGCAGTACTTC	CAWSERQGSSYEQYF
TRBV7-2	few	TRBJ2-7	TRBD1	16	TGTGCCAGCAGCTTAGATGTGGGGACAGCCCTCTACGAGCAGTACTTC	CASSLDVGTALYEQYF
TRBV7-2	few	TRBJ2-5	TRBD2	18	TGTGCCAGCAGCGCCAACCTGGGACTAGGGGGTTACCAAGAGACCCAGTACTTC	CASSANLGLGGYQETQYF
TRBV9	.	TRBJ1-1	TRBD1	15	TGTGCCAGCAGCGCCCGGGACAGCCGGAACACTGAAGCTTTCTTT	CASSARDSRNTEAFF
TRBV5-1	.	TRBJ1-6	TRBD1	15	TGCGCCAGCAGCTTGCTGGGACAGGGGGATTCACCCCTCCACTTT	CASSLLGQGDSPLHF
TRBV18	.	TRBJ1-2	TRBD1	17	TGTGCCAGCTCACCACTCCCGGGACAGGGGATCGGCTATGGCTACACCTTC	CASSPLPGQGIGYGYTF
TRBV2	.	TRBJ1-6	TRBD1	19	TGTGCCAGCAGCGCCTCGGGACAGGGGGTCGGCTCCTATAATTCACCCCTCCACTTT	CASSASGQGVGSYNSPLHF
TRBV5-1	few	TRBJ2-2	.	20	TGCGCCAGCAGCCCATCCGGGGGGCGGTCGGGGACCGTCCTCACCGGGGAGCTGTTTTTT	CASSPSGGRSGTVLTGELFF
TRBV19	.	TRBJ1-2	.	15	TGTGCCAGTAGTAGACAGCCTACCTCTAACTATGGCTACACCTTC	CASSRQPTSNYGYTF
TRBV21-1	.	TRBJ2-5	.	13	TGTGCCAGCAGGGACAGGGGGCAAGAGACCCAGTACTTC	CASRDRGQETQYF
TRBV24-1	few	TRBJ2-2	.	15	TGTGCCACCAGTGATTGGACAGAGAAAACCGGGGAGCTGTTTTTT	CATSDWTEKTGELFF
TRBV7-6	few	TRBJ1-3	.	17	TGTGCCAGCAGCTTCGAGGGGGACGGTCAGTCTGGAAACACCATATATTTT	CASSFEGDGQSGNTIYF
TRBV3-1/TRBV3-2	.	TRBJ1-3	.	14	TGTGCCAGCAGCCAAGGGGGCGCTGGAAACACCATATATTTT	CASSQGGAGNTIYF
TRBV7-8	.	TRBJ1-2	.	12	TGTGCCAGCAGCCTGCCGGACAGTGGCTACACCTTC	CASSLPDSGYTF
TRBV7-2	.	TRBJ1-1	.	15	TGTGCCAGCAGCTTATCGGGGGGTCGGAACACTGAAGCTTTCTTT	CASSLSGGRNTEAFF
TRBV9	.	TRBJ2-1	TRBD1	15	TGTGCCAGCAGCGTAGGACAGGGTGTCTACAATGAGCAGTTCTTC	CASSVGQGVYNEQFF
TRBV25-1	.	TRBJ2-1	TRBD1	12	TGTGCCAGCGGGGACAGCTACAATGAGCAGTTCTTC	CASGDSYNEQFF
TRBV28	.	TRBJ1-5	TRBD1	14	TGTGCCAGCAGCCGGAGACAGGGACGACAGCCCCAGCATTTT	CASSRRQGRQPQHF
TRBV11-2	.	TRBJ2-3	.	13	TGTGCCAGCAGCTTAGTGGGGGGAGATACGCAGTATTTT	CASSLVGGDTQYF
TRBV9	.	TRBJ2-5	TRBD1	16	TGTGCCAGCAGCGTAGCAATCCGGGACAGTCAAGAGACCCAGTACTTC	CASSVAIRDSQETQYF
TRBV5-8	.	TRBJ2-3	TRBD2	15	TGTGCCAGCAGCGGGGGACTAGCTAGCACAGATACGCAGTATTTT	CASSGGLASTDTQYF
TRBV30	once	TRBJ2-3	TRBD2	14	TGTGCCTGGGCTCGGGGGGGGCAGTTAGATACGCAGTATTTT	CAWARGGQLDTQYF
TRBV19	.	TRBJ2-5	TRBD1	14	TGTGCCAGTAGTATTCAGGGGGCAGAAGAGACCCAGTACTTC	CASSIQGAEETQYF
TRBV28	.	TRBJ2-3	.	14	TGTGCCAGCAGCCGACAGGGACTCACAGATACGCAGTATTTT	CASSRQGLTDTQYF
TRBV4-1	.	TRBJ1-2	TRBD1	15	TGCGCCAGCAGCCAAAGGACAGGGGCTAACTATGGCTACACCTTC	CASSQRTGANYGYTF
TRBV5-5	few	TRBJ1-1	TRBD1	15	TGTGCCAGCAGCTTTCAACCAGGGGGCGTGACTGAAGCTTTCTTT	CASSFQPGGVTEAFF
TRBV30	once	TRBJ2-3	TRBD1	12	TGTGCCTGGGCCCAGGGGGTTGGTACGCAGTATTTT	CAWAQGVGTQYF